This TCR beta chain was documented in a study of response to subunit inactivated influenza vaccine. TCRdb used MiXCR to reprocess the RT-PCR reads, holding one entry per CDR3 protein. The sample lists roughly 620,000 distinct CDR3 sequences, about 10% occurring once. Germline CDR1 and CDR2: MDHEN and SYDVKM. V gave up 6 bases and J gave up 4 bases, with 14 bases separating them. This CDR3 spans 14 amino acids. This clonotype was recorded a few times. A further study also used this sample, focusing on T cells expressing NK-cell markers. From that study: The TCR beta cDNA came from 5'RACE template switching with UMIs. Sorted CD3+CD56+NKG2C+, CD3+CD56+NKG2C- and CD3+CD56-NKG2C+ T cells provided the TCR beta repertoires. Eight donors were sequenced, seven testing HCMV-seropositive and one testing seronegative. Anti-gamma-delta TCR antibody use in several experiments restricted sorting to alpha-beta TCR T cells. The study found dominant NKG2C+ clonotypes at about 1.0-7.0% of CD8+ T cells in several donors.

The TCR originated in a man aged 45-65 years who received an inactivated influenza vaccine. The chain recombines TRBV28 with TRBJ2-3; the D is unclear. The material sequenced was PBMCs from blood, taken on the day of vaccination. As DNA, the CDR3 is TGTGCCAGCAGGGGCCCTACCACCGCAGATACGCAGTATTTT. It encodes CASRGPTTADTQYF.